This entry lists 4 T cell receptor beta chains sequenced from one sample in a study of blood T cell repertoires in COVID-19. Sequencing used immunoSEQ multiplex PCR; TCRdb keeps in-frame clones, though not all of them. This sample has some 150,000 clones; roughly 89% occur once, and the top ten carry around 1.6%. The sample taken for sequencing was peripheral blood. The receptors were sampled from a human donor in a cohort sampled during active COVID-19.

The rearrangement links TRBV6-5 to TRBJ1-6; D might be TRBD1 (6 bases). Germline V gives CDR1 MNHEY, CDR2 SVGAGI. V dropped 6 bases and J dropped 10 bases, with 16 bases sitting between them. The CDR3 has 14 amino acids. The CDR3 DNA reads as TGTGCCAGCAGCCGCGACAGGAGTAGGTCACCCCTCCACTTT. Translating it yields CASSRDRSRSPLHF.

V gene TRBV12-3 or TRBV12-4 combines with J gene TRBJ2-2; 9 bases agree with TRBD1. The CDR3 consists of 13 residues. After removal of 5 bases from V and 7 bases from J, the junction contained 2 bases not matched to a gene. The CDR3 bases are TGTGCCAGCAGTCGACAGGGGGTCGGGGAGCTGTTTTTT. Translated: CASSRQGVGELFF.

This clone was found once. J is TRBJ2-7 and V is TRBV7-6; the match to TRBD2 covers 8 bases. Germline CDR1 is SGHVS and CDR2 is FNYEAQ. This CDR3 has 17 amino acids. Germline trimming cut 1 base from V and 0 bases from J; bases unmatched to any gene: 8. The CDR3 loop reads CASSLVRGGASSYEQYF. CDR3 nucleotides: TGTGCCAGCAGCTTAGTCCGGGGGGGGGCAAGCTCCTACGAGCAGTACTTC.

This chain uses TRBV6-6 with TRBJ2-7, with 11 bases lining up with TRBD2. The CDR3 is 14 amino acids. CDR1 and CDR2 (germline): MNHNY, SVGAGI (reference sequence). Losses at the gene ends were 6 bases for V and 2 bases for J; bases not matched to a gene: 3. Written as DNA, the CDR3 is TGTGCCAGCAGGACTAGCGGGGATCCCTACGAGCAGTACTTC. Amino acids: CASRTSGDPYEQYF.